This T cell receptor beta chain originates from a study of beta chain features in type 1 diabetes. This clone occurred a few times. Its antigen is unknown. As every portion of the isolated RNA was reverse transcribed, the sequencing read expressed TCRB transcripts. Generated by immunoSEQ multiplex PCR, the TCRdb table keeps only in-frame clones and is missing some. The table shows more than 250,000 clones, with roughly an eighth occurring only once. Study results and limitations: All four CD4+ subsets from Type 1 diabetes patients carried moderately but significantly shorter TCRB CDR3s.

The TCR sequence derives from a man aged 30-40 years with type 1 diabetes. Sequenced: naive CD4+ T cells from blood.

Here the CDR3 DNA reads TGTGCCAGCACGACGGGGTTGGAGACTGAAGCTTTCTTT. This translates into CASTTGLETEAFF. The chain joins TRBV28 to TRBJ1-1; D remains ambiguous. The CDR3 is made up of 13 amino acids. Trimming removed 7 bases at V and 5 bases at J, with 14 bases between. In germline, CDR1 is MDHEN, CDR2 SYDVKM. The whole variable domain, remainder taken from reference TRBV28 and TRBJ1-1, is DVKVTQSSRYLVKRTGEKVFLECVQDMDHENMFWYRQDPGLGLRLIYFSYDVKMKEKGDIPEGYSVSREKKERFSLILESASTNQTSMYLCASTTGLETEAFFGQGTRLTVV.